The T cell receptor beta chain described here comes from a study of shared clonotypes between healthy human individuals. Overall study context: Per donor, three plates held CD4 naive cells, three held CD4 memory, two held CD8 naive and one held CD8 memory.

An assay was performed, and its level was deep. Per sorted-subset replicate PCR, input was approximately 0.2 ug DNA, representing tens of thousands of T cell genomes. Here immunoSEQ multiplex PCR was the method, and the copy in TCRdb shows in-frame clones only, minus some. This sample has under 1,100,000 clones, with about 84% found just once. Worth noting for this clone: Its antigen is not known.

Trimming stripped 2 bases from V and 4 bases from J, with 17 bases between. The CDR3 consists of 16 residues. Looked up from germline, CDR1 is MDHEN and CDR2 is SYDVKM. Broader study findings: Genetic and exposure-history diversity was limited by the small donor number.

The J gene is TRBJ1-2, the V gene TRBV28, with D possibly matching TRBD1 (6 bases). The receptor was derived from a man aged 18 to 29 in good health. Some clones in this sample may be carry-over from other donors' samples. Sequences were obtained from memory CD4+ T cells from PBMCs. Subset noted: CD45RA-negative fraction. In DNA, the CDR3 is TGTGCCAGCAGTTTAGGGACGGGGGGGCATATCTATGGCTACACCTTC. Translating it yields CASSLGTGGHIYGYTF.